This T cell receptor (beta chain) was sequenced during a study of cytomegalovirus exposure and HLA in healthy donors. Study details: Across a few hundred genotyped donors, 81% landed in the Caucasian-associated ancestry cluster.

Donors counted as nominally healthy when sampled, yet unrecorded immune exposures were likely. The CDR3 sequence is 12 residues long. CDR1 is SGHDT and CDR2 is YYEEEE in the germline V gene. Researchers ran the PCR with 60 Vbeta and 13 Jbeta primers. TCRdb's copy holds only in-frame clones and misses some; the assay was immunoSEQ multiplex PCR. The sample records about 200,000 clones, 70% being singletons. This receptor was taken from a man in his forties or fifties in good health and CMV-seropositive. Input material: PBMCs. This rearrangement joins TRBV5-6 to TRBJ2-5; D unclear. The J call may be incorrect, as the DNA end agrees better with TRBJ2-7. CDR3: CASSAVSYEQYF. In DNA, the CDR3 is TGTGCCAGCAGCGCCGTTTCCTACGAGCAGTACTTC.